This T cell receptor (beta chain) appears in the sequencing data of a study of CD8 T cells in Susac syndrome. Study outcomes and limitations: It was acknowledged by the study that relatively few individuals were included in its TCR sequencing and HLA analysis.

RNA, at roughly 0.45 to 1 ug, was reverse transcribed with random hexamers. Amplification of TCR beta CDR3 across 54 Vbeta and 13 Jbeta was performed with immunoSEQ multiplex PCR. TCRdb re-analysed the immunoSEQ multiplex PCR reads in MiXCR, keeping a single row per CDR3 protein. Of some 100,000 distinct CDR3 sequences in the sample, just under 95% were seen once. Regarding this clonotype: The antigen remains undetermined.

V lost 0 bases to trimming and J lost 7 bases; unmatched junction nucleotides: 3. The germline V gene encodes CDR1 SGHTA and CDR2 FQGNSA. The CDR3 is 14 amino acids. Sequencing of TCR beta was performed on blood CD8+ T cells and on blood CD4+ T cells. TEMRA cells underwent FACS enrichment and CD8+ and CD4+ T cells underwent negative isolation. This chain links TRBV7-2 with TRBJ2-3; 8 bases line up with TRBD2. The origin of this receptor is a human donor in good health. The sequencing sample was made of CD8+ T cells from PBMCs. The chain's CDR3 is CASSLASGVNTQYF. CDR3 coding DNA: TGTGCCAGCAGCTTAGCTAGCGGGGTAAATACGCAGTATTTT. Full variable domain (outside the CDR3, taken from reference TRBV7-2 and TRBJ2-3): GAGVSQSPSNKVTEKGKDVELRCDPISGHTALYWYRQSLGQGLEFLIYFQGNSAPDKSGLPSDRFSAERTGGSVSTLTIQRTQQEDSAVYLCASSLASGVNTQYFGPGTRLTVL.